These T cell receptor beta chains were read from a single sample in a study of blood T cell repertoires in COVID-19. Sequenced by immunoSEQ multiplex PCR; TCRdb stores in-frame clones only, minus some. The table shows about 140,000 clones, with 84% occurring only once. Source material: peripheral blood. These receptors all come from a man in his fifties or sixties with active or convalescent COVID-19. CDR3s include the opening cysteine and the closing phenylalanine or tryptophan. A D gene is named only where the DNA matches it firmly. Size values are once, few and many counts, or a class for expanded clones, and some rows have none.

j_call	d_call	v_call	clone_size	cdr3_nt	cdr3_aa
TRBJ2-2	.	TRBV5-1	.	TGCGCCAGCAGCTTACAGGGAAGGGCCGGGGAGCTGTTTTTT	CASSLQGRAGELFF
TRBJ2-2	TRBD1	TRBV29-1	.	TGCAGCTACAATCAGGGGGCCGGGGAGCTGTTTTTT	CSYNQGAGELFF
TRBJ1-1	.	TRBV18	.	TGTGCCAGCTCCTACGGGAATCTGAACACTGAAGCTTTCTTT	CASSYGNLNTEAFF
TRBJ2-3	TRBD2	TRBV13	.	TGTGCCAGCAGCGGGCGTTTGGGACTAGCGGGGAAAGATACGCAGTATTTT	CASSGRLGLAGKDTQYF
TRBJ1-4	.	TRBV30	few	TGTGCCTGGAGTGACTCCATCGGGGCTAATGAAAAACTGTTTTTT	CAWSDSIGANEKLFF
TRBJ1-1	TRBD1	TRBV7-9	.	TGTGCCAGCACCGGATCGACAGGGGCCACTGAAGCTTTCTTT	CASTGSTGATEAFF
TRBJ1-2	.	TRBV19	.	TGTGCCAGTAGTATAGGGGCAGTCTATGGCTACACCTTC	CASSIGAVYGYTF
TRBJ1-1	.	TRBV19	.	TGTGCCAGTAGTTCCGACAGACGACGAACTGAAGCTTTCTTT	CASSSDRRRTEAFF
TRBJ1-3	.	TRBV13	once	TGTGCCAGCAGCTTGGCAGTTACCTCTGGAAACACCATATATTTT	CASSLAVTSGNTIYF
TRBJ2-1	.	TRBV21-1	.	TGTGCCAGCAGCATAATAGCGGGAGGAGACAATGAGCAGTTCTTC	CASSIIAGGDNEQFF
TRBJ2-5	.	TRBV19	.	TGTGCCAGTAGTCCACCACAGGCGGGGTCGGCACGGACCCAGTACTTC	CASSPPQAGSARTQYF
TRBJ1-4	.	TRBV18	once	TGTGCCAGCTCCCAACAGGGAGAAAAACTGTTTTTT	CASSQQGEKLFF
TRBJ1-6	.	TRBV10-1	few	TGCGCCAGCTCTAAAGAACAGGGCAATTCACCCCTCCACTTT	CASSKEQGNSPLHF
TRBJ2-1	TRBD2	TRBV19	.	TGTGCCAGTAGTACCGGGACTAGCGGGGGGAATGAGCAGTTCTTC	CASSTGTSGGNEQFF
TRBJ1-4	TRBD1	TRBV10-2	.	TGCGCCAGCACCGGACAGGGGTTGACTAATGAAAAACTGTTTTTT	CASTGQGLTNEKLFF
TRBJ2-1	TRBD2	TRBV6-5	once	TGTGCCAGCAGTATAGCGGGGGGCCACAATGAGCAGTTCTTC	CASSIAGGHNEQFF
TRBJ2-1	.	TRBV18	.	TGTGCCAGCTCACCAAGCTCCAGGGCCCATGAGCAGTTCTTC	CASSPSSRAHEQFF
TRBJ2-2	.	TRBV18	.	TGTGCCAGCTCACCGACGGACAGTTTCGGGGAGCTGTTTTTT	CASSPTDSFGELFF
TRBJ2-2	.	TRBV24-1	.	TGTGCCACCAGTCGCAACGGACTAAACACCGGGGAGCTGTTTTTT	CATSRNGLNTGELFF
TRBJ1-6	TRBD1	TRBV5-1	.	TGCGCCAGCAGCGAAGGGACAGGGGGATGGAAAGTTGATTCACCCCTCCACTTT	CASSEGTGGWKVDSPLHF
TRBJ2-2	TRBD1	TRBV3-1/TRBV3-2	.	TGTGCCAGCAGCCCAGGACAGGGGGATTTATTGGGCGGCACCGGGGAGCTGTTTTTT	CASSPGQGDLLGGTGELFF
TRBJ2-1	TRBD2	TRBV2	.	TGTGCCAGCAGTAAGGCGGGGGTCCCCTACAATGAGCAGTTCTTC	CASSKAGVPYNEQFF
TRBJ1-1	.	TRBV18	once	TGTGCCAGCTCACCCACGGGCACTGAAGCTTTCTTT	CASSPTGTEAFF
TRBJ1-5	.	TRBV4-3	.	TGCGCCAGCAGCCAGACCAGGCAGGGAGGCCTGGGGGGGCCCCAGCATTTT	CASSQTRQGGLGGPQHF
TRBJ2-2	.	TRBV27	few	TGTGCCAGCAGTCCCATTGGGGGGGCCTTCCCCGGGGAGCTGTTTTTT	CASSPIGGAFPGELFF
TRBJ2-5	.	TRBV28	.	TGTGCCAGCAGTTTAGGTGGGACACACCAAGAGACCCAGTACTTC	CASSLGGTHQETQYF
TRBJ2-2	TRBD1	TRBV5-6	few	TGTGCCAGCAGCCCTGGACAGGGGGCCCTGTTTTTT	CASSPGQGALFF
TRBJ1-1	TRBD1	TRBV18	many	TGTGCCAGCTCACCACCGAACAGGGGGACGACTGAAGCTTTCTTT	CASSPPNRGTTEAFF
TRBJ2-1	TRBD1	TRBV6-4	.	TGTGCCAGCAGTGACACAGGGGGGCGGACCGAGCAGTTCTTC	CASSDTGGRTEQFF
TRBJ1-2	.	TRBV19	.	TGTGCCAGTAGCGTCCGGGGGGCAGTGGGCTACACCTTC	CASSVRGAVGYTF
TRBJ2-2	.	TRBV5-4	once	TGTGCCAGCAGCTTGAAGGTGGGGACAAGTTTCGCCGGGGAGCTGTTTTTT	CASSLKVGTSFAGELFF
TRBJ2-5	TRBD1	TRBV5-1	.	TGCGCCAGCAGCATAGGACAGGGCCAAGAGACCCAGTACTTC	CASSIGQGQETQYF
TRBJ1-2	.	TRBV6-5	.	TGTGCCAGCAGACAGGGTGACTATGGCTACACCTTC	CASRQGDYGYTF
TRBJ1-1	TRBD1	TRBV10-3	.	TGTGCCATCAGGGAGGGGGCAGATACTGAAGCTTTCTTT	CAIREGADTEAFF
TRBJ2-5	.	TRBV25-1	many	TGTGCCAGCAGTGAATACCCGGACAGGAGGGAACAAGAGACCCAGTACTTC	CASSEYPDRREQETQYF
TRBJ1-1	.	TRBV7-8	.	TGTGCCAGCGGCGGGGGGACGAACACTGAAGCTTTCTTT	CASGGGTNTEAFF
TRBJ2-3	TRBD2	TRBV6-5	.	TGTGCCAGCAGTTGGGGACTAAGAAGCACAGATACGCAGTATTTT	CASSWGLRSTDTQYF
TRBJ1-6	.	TRBV6-2/TRBV6-3	few	TGTGCCAGCAGTTACCCCGGGGATCAATCACCCCTCCACTTT	CASSYPGDQSPLHF
TRBJ2-2	.	TRBV24-1	.	TGTGCCACCAGGGGGTACAGGGACACCGGGGAGCTGTTTTTT	CATRGYRDTGELFF
TRBJ2-1	TRBD2	TRBV9	.	TGTGCCAGCAGTGCGGATAGCGGGAGCTACAATGAGCAGTTCTTC	CASSADSGSYNEQFF
TRBJ1-6	TRBD1	TRBV6-5	few	TGTGCCAGCAGTCGGGACAGGGATTCACCCCTCCACTTT	CASSRDRDSPLHF
TRBJ2-4	TRBD1	TRBV30	.	TGTGCCCAGTCTCCCCGCGACAGGGCGACCATTCAGTACTTC	CAQSPRDRATIQYF
TRBJ1-6	TRBD1	TRBV4-3	.	TGCGCCAGCAGCCAGGGACAGACGTATAATTCACCCCTCCACTTT	CASSQGQTYNSPLHF
TRBJ2-3	.	TRBV4-1	.	TGCGCCAGCAGCCCGGTGACTACCAAGAGTATGGATACGCAGTATTTT	CASSPVTTKSMDTQYF
TRBJ1-4	.	TRBV11-2	.	TGTGCCAGCAGCTTACCATACGGGGAAGGGAGGGAAAAACTGTTTTTT	CASSLPYGEGREKLFF
TRBJ1-5	.	TRBV19	.	TGTGCCAGTAGTATGGGCACAGGTAGCAATCAGCCCCAGCATTTT	CASSMGTGSNQPQHF
TRBJ1-4	TRBD1	TRBV4-1	.	TGCGCCAGCAGCCAGGACAGGGGTGGGCACGAAAAACTGTTTTTT	CASSQDRGGHEKLFF